This entry is about one TCR beta chain. Its target is unknown. In the source study's methods: ImmunoSEQ output held junction-only sequences without quality scores, so filtering differed. The data were produced by immunoSEQ multiplex PCR, yet TCRdb's version contains in-frame clones alone and is incomplete. From that table come the V and J calls and clone size; the DNA was used to work out D and trimming. Of about 1 million clones listed, about three quarters are singletons. These data are taken from a study of shared clonotypes between healthy human individuals. The study's findings and limits: Rarefaction revealed incomplete sorted-subset sequencing despite large depth. Larger richness was generally estimated for naive than memory subsets.

Every donor was a Caucasian adult from Nashville, Tennessee. Deletions cut 5 bases from V and 4 bases from J, with 15 bases between. The CDR3 contains 14 residues. From germline, CDR1 is LNHDA and CDR2 SQIVND (reference sequence). The sequence was obtained from a young man in good health. Sequencing used memory CD4+ T cells sorted from blood. Subset meaning: CD45RA-negative fraction. This rearrangement joins TRBV19 to TRBJ2-7, with unresolved D. CDR3 nucleotides: TGTGCCAGTAGTCTTGGCCCCGGCAGTTACGAGCAGTACTTC. Translating gives CASSLGPGSYEQYF. The variable domain in full, with the rest retrieved from reference TRBV19 and TRBJ2-7, is DGGITQSPKYLFRKEGQNVTLSCEQNLNHDAMYWYRQDPGQGLRLIYYSQIVNDFQKGDIAEGYSVSREKKESFPLTVTSAQKNPTAFYLCASSLGPGSYEQYFGPGTRLTVT.